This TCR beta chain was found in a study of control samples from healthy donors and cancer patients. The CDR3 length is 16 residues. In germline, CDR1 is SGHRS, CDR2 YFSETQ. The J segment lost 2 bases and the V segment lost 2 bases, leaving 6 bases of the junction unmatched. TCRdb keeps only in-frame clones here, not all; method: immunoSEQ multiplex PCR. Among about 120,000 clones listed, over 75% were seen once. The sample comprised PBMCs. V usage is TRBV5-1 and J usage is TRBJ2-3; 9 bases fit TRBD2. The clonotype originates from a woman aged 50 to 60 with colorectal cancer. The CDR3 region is CASSFLAGRNTDTQYF. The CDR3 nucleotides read TGCGCCAGCAGCTTCCTAGCGGGAAGAAACACAGATACGCAGTATTTT. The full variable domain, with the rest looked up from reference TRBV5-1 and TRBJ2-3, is KAGVTQTPRYLIKTRGQQVTLSCSPISGHRSVSWYQQTPGQGLQFLFEYFSETQRNKGNFPGRFSGRQFSNSRSEMNVSTLELGDSALYLCASSFLAGRNTDTQYFGPGTRLTVL.